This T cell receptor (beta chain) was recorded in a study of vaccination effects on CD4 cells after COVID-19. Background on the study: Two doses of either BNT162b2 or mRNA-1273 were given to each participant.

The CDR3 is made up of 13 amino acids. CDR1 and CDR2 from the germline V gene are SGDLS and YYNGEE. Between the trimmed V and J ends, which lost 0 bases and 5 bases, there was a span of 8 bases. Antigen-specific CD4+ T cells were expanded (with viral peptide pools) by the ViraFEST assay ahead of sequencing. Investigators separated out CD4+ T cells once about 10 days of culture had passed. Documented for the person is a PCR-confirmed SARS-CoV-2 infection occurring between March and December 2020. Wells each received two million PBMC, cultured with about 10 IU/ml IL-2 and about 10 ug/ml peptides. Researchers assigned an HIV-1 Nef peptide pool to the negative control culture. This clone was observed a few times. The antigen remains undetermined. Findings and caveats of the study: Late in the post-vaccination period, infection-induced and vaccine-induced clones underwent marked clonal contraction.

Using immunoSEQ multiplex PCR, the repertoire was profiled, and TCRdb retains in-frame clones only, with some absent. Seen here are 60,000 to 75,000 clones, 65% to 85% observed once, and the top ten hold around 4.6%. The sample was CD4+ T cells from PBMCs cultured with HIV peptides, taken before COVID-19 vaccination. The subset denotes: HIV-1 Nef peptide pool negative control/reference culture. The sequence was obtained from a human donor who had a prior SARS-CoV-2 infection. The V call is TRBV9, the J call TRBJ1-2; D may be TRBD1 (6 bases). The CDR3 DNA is TGTGCCAGCAGCGTAGGGACAGCTTATGGCTACACCTTC. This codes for CASSVGTAYGYTF.